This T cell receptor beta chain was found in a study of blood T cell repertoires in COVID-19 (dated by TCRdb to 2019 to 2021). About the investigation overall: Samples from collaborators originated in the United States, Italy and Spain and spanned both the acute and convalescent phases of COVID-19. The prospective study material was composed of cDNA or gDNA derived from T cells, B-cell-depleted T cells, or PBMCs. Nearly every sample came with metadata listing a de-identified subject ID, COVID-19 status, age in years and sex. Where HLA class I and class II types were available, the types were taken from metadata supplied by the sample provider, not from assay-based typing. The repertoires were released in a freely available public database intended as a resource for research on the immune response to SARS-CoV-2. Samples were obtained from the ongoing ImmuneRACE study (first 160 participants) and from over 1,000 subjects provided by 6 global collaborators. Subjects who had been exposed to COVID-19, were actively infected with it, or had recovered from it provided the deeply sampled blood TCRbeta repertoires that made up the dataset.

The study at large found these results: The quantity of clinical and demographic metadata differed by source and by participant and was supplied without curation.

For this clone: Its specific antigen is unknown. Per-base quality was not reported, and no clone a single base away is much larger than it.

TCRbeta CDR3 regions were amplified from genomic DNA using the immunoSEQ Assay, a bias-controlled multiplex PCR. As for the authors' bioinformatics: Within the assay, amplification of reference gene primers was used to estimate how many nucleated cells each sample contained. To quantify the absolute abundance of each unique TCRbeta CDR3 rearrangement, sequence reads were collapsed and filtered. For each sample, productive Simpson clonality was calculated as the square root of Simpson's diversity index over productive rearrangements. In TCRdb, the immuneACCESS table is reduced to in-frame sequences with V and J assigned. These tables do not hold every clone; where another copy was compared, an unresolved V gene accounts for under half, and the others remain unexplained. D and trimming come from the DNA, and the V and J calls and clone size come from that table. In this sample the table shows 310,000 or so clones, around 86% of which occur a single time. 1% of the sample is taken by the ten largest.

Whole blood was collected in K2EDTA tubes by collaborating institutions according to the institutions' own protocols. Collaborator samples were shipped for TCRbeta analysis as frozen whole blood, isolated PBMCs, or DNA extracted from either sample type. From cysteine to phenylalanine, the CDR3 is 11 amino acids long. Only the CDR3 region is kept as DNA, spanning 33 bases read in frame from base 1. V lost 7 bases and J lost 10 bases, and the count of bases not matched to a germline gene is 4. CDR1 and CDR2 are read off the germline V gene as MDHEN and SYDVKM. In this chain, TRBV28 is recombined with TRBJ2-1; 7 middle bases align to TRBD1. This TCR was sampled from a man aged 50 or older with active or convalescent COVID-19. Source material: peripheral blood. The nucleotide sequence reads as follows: TGTGCCAGCAACCGGGACAGCGAGCAGTTCTTC. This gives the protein CASNRDSEQFF.